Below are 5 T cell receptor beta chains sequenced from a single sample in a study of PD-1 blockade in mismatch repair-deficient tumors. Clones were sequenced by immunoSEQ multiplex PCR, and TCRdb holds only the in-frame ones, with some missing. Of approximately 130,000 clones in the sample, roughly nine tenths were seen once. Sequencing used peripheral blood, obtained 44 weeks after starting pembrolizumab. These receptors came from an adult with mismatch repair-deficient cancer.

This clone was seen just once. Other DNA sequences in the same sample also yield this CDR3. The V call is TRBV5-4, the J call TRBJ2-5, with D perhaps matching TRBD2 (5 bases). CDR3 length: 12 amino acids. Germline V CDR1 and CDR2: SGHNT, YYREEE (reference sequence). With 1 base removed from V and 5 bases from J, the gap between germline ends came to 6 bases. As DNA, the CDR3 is TGTGCCAGCAGCTTGACGGGGGAGACCCAGTACTTC. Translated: CASSLTGETQYF.

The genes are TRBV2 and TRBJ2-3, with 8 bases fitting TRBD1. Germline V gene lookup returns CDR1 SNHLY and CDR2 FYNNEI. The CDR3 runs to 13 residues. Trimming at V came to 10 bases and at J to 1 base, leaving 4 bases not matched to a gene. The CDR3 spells CATTTGGTDTQYF. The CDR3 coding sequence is TGTGCCACTACGACAGGGGGCACAGATACGCAGTATTTT. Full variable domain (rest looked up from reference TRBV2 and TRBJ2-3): EPEVTQTPSHQVTQMGQEVILRCVPISNHLYFYWYRQILGQKVEFLVSFYNNEISEKSEIFDDQFSVERPDGSNFTLKIRSTKLEDSAMYFCATTTGGTDTQYFGPGTRLTVL.

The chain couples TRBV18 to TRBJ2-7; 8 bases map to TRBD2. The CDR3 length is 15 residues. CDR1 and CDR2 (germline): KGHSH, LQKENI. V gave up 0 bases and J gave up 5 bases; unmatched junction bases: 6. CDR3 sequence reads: CASSPPTGGPHEQYF. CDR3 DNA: TGTGCCAGCTCACCACCGACGGGAGGGCCCCACGAGCAGTACTTC. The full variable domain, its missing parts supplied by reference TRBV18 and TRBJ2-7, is NAGVMQNPRHLVRRRGQEARLRCSPMKGHSHVYWYRQLPEEGLKFMVYLQKENIIDESGMPKERFSAEFPKEGPSILRIQQVVRGDSAAYFCASSPPTGGPHEQYFGPGTRLTVT.

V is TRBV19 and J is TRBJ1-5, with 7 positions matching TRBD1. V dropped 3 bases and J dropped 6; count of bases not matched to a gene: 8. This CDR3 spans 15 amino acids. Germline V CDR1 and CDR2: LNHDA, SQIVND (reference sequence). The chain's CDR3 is CASSMTSRGGQPQHF. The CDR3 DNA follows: TGTGCCAGTAGTATGACCTCCAGGGGGGGTCAGCCCCAGCATTTT.

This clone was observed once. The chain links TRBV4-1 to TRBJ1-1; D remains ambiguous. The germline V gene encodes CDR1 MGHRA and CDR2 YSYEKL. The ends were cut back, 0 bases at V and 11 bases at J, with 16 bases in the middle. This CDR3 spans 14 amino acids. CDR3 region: CASSQDWVLRGAFF. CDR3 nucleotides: TGCGCCAGCAGCCAAGATTGGGTTTTGCGCGGGGCTTTCTTT.